The 20 T cell receptor beta chains below all came from one sample that was sequenced in a study of tumor-infiltrating lymphocytes in oesophageal squamous cell carcinoma. TCRdb processed the PCR reads anew with MiXCR; each CDR3 protein has one entry. Of around 20,000 distinct CDR3 sequences detected, around 41% appear once; the ten largest clones hold approximately 12%. The sample taken for sequencing was normal esophageal tissue next to the tumor. Every receptor here comes from a male donor with esophageal squamous cell carcinoma.

This clonotype has just one count. This chain uses TRBV6-1 with TRBJ2-5, with TRBD1 matching 9 bases. V gave up 5 bases and J gave up 11 bases; unmatched junction bases: 9. The CDR3 loop spans 13 amino acids. Germline CDR1 MNHNS, CDR2 SASEGT. The CDR3 region is CASSLRDRDEQYF. CDR3 nucleotide sequence: TGTGCCAGCAGTCTCCGGGACAGGGATGAGCAGTACTTC.

V gene TRBV6-6 combines with J gene TRBJ2-5; D not certain. The DNA matches TRBJ2-7 better at its end, which makes the J call doubtful. This CDR3 spans 17 amino acids. From germline, CDR1 is MNHNY and CDR2 SVGAGI (reference sequence). CDR3 in DNA: TGTGCCAGCAGTTACGTCGGCAGGCTTTCCGGACCCCTCGAGCAGTACTTC. Its protein is CASSYVGRLSGPLEQYF.

This clonotype has ten or more counts. The CDR3: CASSGLAGPRSSYNEQYF. CDR3 in DNA: TGTGCCAGCAGTGGACTAGCGGGTCCCAGGAGCTCCTACAATGAGCAGTACTTC. The rearrangement links TRBV12-3 or TRBV12-4 to TRBJ2-1; 11 bases match TRBD2. The better agreement between TRBJ2-7 and the DNA end casts doubt on the J call. This CDR3 spans 18 amino acids.

This rearrangement joins TRBV5-1 to TRBJ2-6; D is ambiguous. The CDR3 is 16 residues long. Trimming shortened V by 0 bases and J by 0 bases, and 7 bases separated the two germline ends. Germline loops: CDR1 SGHRS, CDR2 YFSETQ. In nucleotides, the CDR3 is TGCGCCAGCAGCTTGGGTGGCCTCTCTGGGGCCAACGTCCTGACTTTC. Translating gives CASSLGGLSGANVLTF.

This clonotype was recorded a few times. This rearrangement joins TRBV19 to TRBJ1-1; D gene ambiguous. The V gene lost 6 bases and the J gene lost 0 bases, with 14 bases spanning the gap. This CDR3 has 15 amino acids. Per the germline V gene, CDR1 is LNHDA and CDR2 is SQIVND (reference sequence). The CDR3 nucleotides read TGTGCCAGTAGACCCGTGGCCACCATGAACACTGAAGCTTTCTTT. Amino acids: CASRPVATMNTEAFF.

The CDR3 here is CASSPDSGGYGYTF. CDR3 bases: TGTGCCAGCAGCCCGGACAGCGGGGGTTATGGCTACACCTTC. The chain is built from TRBV5-3 and TRBJ2-6; the D gene is possibly TRBD1 (6 bases). The J call is uncertain, as TRBJ1-2 better fits the DNA end. TRBV5-3 is an open reading frame, and its role is uncertain. The CDR3 has 14 residues.

This clonotype was found a few times. J is TRBJ1-2 and V is TRBV5-1, with TRBD1 identical over 8 bases. The CDR3 has 14 residues. Germline CDR1 is SGHRS and CDR2 is YFSETQ. V gave up 2 bases and J gave up 4 bases; unmatched junction bases: 4. CDR3 protein: CASSFDRGGYGYTF. For the CDR3, the DNA is TGCGCCAGCAGCTTCGACAGGGGTGGCTATGGCTACACCTTC.

This clonotype was detected ten times or more. The gene calls are TRBV27 and TRBJ2-5; D might be TRBD2 (5 bases). CDR1 is MNHEY and CDR2 is SMNVEV in the germline V gene (reference sequence). The CDR3 is 15 amino acids. Trimming cost V 1 base and J 1 base, with 10 bases left between them. The CDR3 nucleotides read TGTGCCAGCAGTTTATTTCCGGGGTCCCAAGAGACCCAGTACTTC. Its protein product is CASSLFPGSQETQYF.

Many counts were recorded for this clonotype. The genes are TRBV7-9 and TRBJ2-1; possibly TRBD1 for D (6 bases). Trimming pared 4 bases from V and 10 bases from J, leaving 11 bases between. Germline V CDR1 and CDR2: SEHNR, FQNEAQ (reference sequence). The CDR3 is 12 amino acids. The CDR3 DNA is TGTGCCAGCAGCTCCAGGGGTACGGAGCAGTTCTTC. It specifies CASSSRGTEQFF.

V is TRBV7-8 and J is TRBJ2-5, with TRBD2 matching over 9 bases. TRBJ2-3 matches the DNA end more closely, so the J call is doubtful. CDR3 length equals 16 residues. From germline, CDR1 is SGHVS and CDR2 FQNEAQ. CDR3 in DNA: TGTGCCAGCAGCTTAGGCGCGGCGGGGGGGCCAGATACGCAGTATTTT. This codes for CASSLGAAGGPDTQYF.

The chain employs TRBV7-3 and TRBJ2-3; D gene ambiguous. CDR1 and CDR2 from the germline V gene are SGHTA and FQGTGA. The CDR3 contains 16 residues. With 4 bases removed from V and 4 bases from J, the gap between germline ends came to 18 bases. The CDR3 bases are TGTGCCAGCAGCTCGCATCCCGGGTCGGTTCCAGATACGCAGTATTTT. This translates into CASSSHPGSVPDTQYF.

The chain uses TRBV7-4 and TRBJ2-3; tentative D call: TRBD2 (5 bases). The V and J ends lost 4 bases and 0 bases respectively, with 8 bases between them. Germline values: CDR1 SGHVT, CDR2 SQSDAQ. The CDR3 contains 14 residues. CDR3 sequence reads: CASSSRTSTDTQYF. In DNA form, the CDR3 reads TGTGCCAGCAGCTCCCGGACTAGCACAGATACGCAGTATTTT.

This clonotype was observed at least ten times. This sequence joins TRBV2 and TRBJ2-7; 7 bases map to TRBD2. This CDR3 is built from 14 residues. Germline values: CDR1 SNHLY, CDR2 FYNNEI. Trimming removed 5 bases from V and 0 bases from J; junction bases left unmatched: 4. The chain's CDR3 is CASSPTSNSYEQYF. As DNA, the CDR3 is TGTGCCAGCAGTCCGACTAGCAACTCCTACGAGCAGTACTTC.

The V gene is TRBV7-6, the J gene TRBJ2-1, with a possible D match to TRBD1 (6 bases). The J call is doubtful: the DNA matches TRBJ2-7 better. The CDR3 is 13 residues long. CDR1 is SGHVS, CDR2 FNYEAQ, per germline. Here the CDR3 reads CASSLGHNNEQYF. In DNA, the CDR3 is TGTGCCAGCAGCTTGGGACATAACAATGAGCAGTACTTC.

The table lists this clonotype with many counts. The J gene is TRBJ2-7, the V gene TRBV28; TRBD2 matches at 14 bases. CDR3 length: 16 amino acids. V lost 6 bases and J lost 3; bases outside the gene matches: 7. Germline V gene data show CDR1 as MDHEN and CDR2 as SYDVKM. The CDR3 is CASSPGLAGDRYEQYF. CDR3 DNA: TGTGCCAGCAGCCCGGGACTAGCGGGAGATCGCTACGAGCAGTACTTC. The whole variable domain, remainder taken from reference TRBV28 and TRBJ2-7, is DVKVTQSSRYLVKRTGEKVFLECVQDMDHENMFWYRQDPGLGLRLIYFSYDVKMKEKGDIPEGYSVSREKKERFSLILESASTNQTSMYLCASSPGLAGDRYEQYFGPGTRLTVT.

This clonotype came up a few times. The chain carries TRBV4-2 and TRBJ2-2, with TRBD2 matching 12 bases. Trimming at V came to 0 bases and at J to 0 bases, leaving 8 bases not matched to a gene. Germline V gene lookup returns CDR1 LGHNA and CDR2 YNFKEQ. The CDR3 covers 20 residues. DNA for the CDR3: TGTGCCAGCAGCCAAGAGCTAGCGGGAGGGTTAACGACGAACACCGGGGAGCTGTTTTTT. Its protein is CASSQELAGGLTTNTGELFF.

This rearrangement joins TRBV6-6 to TRBJ1-2; D uncertain. This CDR3 is built from 13 residues. V was cut by 2 bases and J by 4 bases, with 8 bases left in between. The germline V gene has CDR1 MNHNY and CDR2 SVGAGI (reference sequence). The DNA of the CDR3 is TGTGCCAGCAGTTACGACGGATCCTATGGCTACACCTTC. Encoded protein: CASSYDGSYGYTF.

The sample holds one count of this clonotype. This chain links TRBV19 with TRBJ2-7; D is undetermined. Judging by the DNA end, TRBJ1-2 fits better; the J call may be wrong. The CDR3 has 16 residues. CDR1 LNHDA and CDR2 SQIVND come from the germline V gene (reference sequence). Written as DNA, the CDR3 is TGTGCCAGTAGAATCGAAAGGTCCTTGCCCTTGAGTAGCTACACCTTC. This encodes CASRIERSLPLSSYTF.

The gene calls are TRBV15 and TRBJ1-1, with D maybe TRBD1 (5 bases). This CDR3 contains 17 residues. V dropped 0 bases and J dropped 11 bases, with 25 bases sitting between them. In germline, CDR1 is LNHNV, CDR2 YYDKDF (reference sequence). Written as DNA, the CDR3 is TGTGCCACCAGCAGAGACGATTTTGGGACCGGACCGGAGTCGGCTTTCTTT. Translating gives CATSRDDFGTGPESAFF.

This clonotype was counted at least ten times. The rearrangement links TRBV6-6 to TRBJ2-7, with unresolved D. Germline V lookup: CDR1 MNHNY, CDR2 SVGAGI (reference sequence). The length of the CDR3 is 10 residues. V gave up 2 bases and J gave up 8 bases, with 4 bases separating them. This CDR3 is CASSYPKQYF. The CDR3 DNA follows: TGTGCCAGCAGTTACCCCAAGCAGTACTTC.